Given below is one T cell receptor (beta chain) in context. The table lists this clonotype with a few counts. What antigen it recognizes has not been identified. Base qualities are missing; no much larger clone stands one base away. Libraries came from 5' RACE. The listed sequencing device is Illumina HiSeq 2500. A second PCR of about 6 to 11 cycles was run with a J-beta primer mix and a sample-barcoded 5' primer. A template-switch 5' adaptor carrying 12 random nucleotides introduced a unique molecular identifier onto each TCR beta cDNA molecule. Each sample yielded at least 2.5 million CDR3-containing paired-end reads. The Mint cDNA synthesis kit, primed by a TRBC-specific oligonucleotide, was used to synthesize first-strand cDNA from all RNA. After uracil-DNA glycosylase treatment, a first 18-cycle PCR used universal primers M1SS and BC2_uni_R on all cDNA. On the authors' methods: For normalization, 1 million high-quality reads, each with a distinct molecular identifier, were randomly selected from each sample. Reads with shared molecular identifiers were discarded instead of being binned into consensus sequences. CDR3 identification, clonotype clustering and error correction used MiTCR with a Q25 quality threshold and the strictest error-elimination algorithm. A nonparametric unseen species model with Euler transformation was used to estimate lower-bound total TCR beta diversity. Using fastp trimming at Q25 and MiXCR clonotype assembly, TCRdb reanalyzed the public sequencing data and kept in-frame beta chains. Rows with one shared CDR3 protein collapse into an entry with the most common genes and DNA. V and J calls and clone size were set by TCRdb, not the authors. The sample records approximately 1.5 million distinct CDR3 sequences, 30% to 40% of which are singletons. The top ten clonotypes cover about 11% of the sample.

The sample belongs to a study of blood T cells in healthy people across ages (dated by TCRdb to between 2015 and 2017). For context, the study as a whole: Template switching captured roughly one uniquely barcoded TCR beta cDNA molecule per two T cells in model experiments. Age-related changes in TCR beta repertoire diversity were measured in the study by deep sequencing normalized with unique cDNA molecular identifiers. Donors were grouped into four age groups: young (average approximately 16 years), middle-aged (roughly 37), aged (roughly 62) and long-lived (over 80). To avoid experimental bias, donors of different ages were distributed randomly across sequencing lanes. Two additional independent replicas of 1 million unique cDNA reads from the same blood draw were analyzed for two donors (one aged 18 to 30 and one aged 80 or older).

General study outcomes and caveats: Compared with the aged group, more naive CD4+ T cells, fewer expanded clones and increased TCR diversity were shown by the long-lived group, suggesting age selection. Because donor CMV infection status was unknown, age-related changes in expanded clonotypes were potentially confounded. There was a strong correlation between observed TCR beta diversity and the percentage of naive T cells measured by flow cytometry. Estimates of total diversity based on one million sequenced T cells were regarded as lower bounds and as underestimates. As age increased, observed TCR beta diversity per million T cells dropped in a roughly linear way, and a significant reduction was already evident by age about 36. Bulk unsorted PBMC profiling prevented conclusive comparison of naive and antigen-experienced compartments.

Donors were under 40 systemically healthy Caucasian individuals from Russia aged roughly 6 to 95 years. Each donor gave approximately 9.3 milliliters of peripheral blood, collected into EDTA-treated Vacutainer tubes. Ficoll-Paque density-gradient centrifugation was used to isolate PBMCs, with at least 6.5 million per sample. Total RNA, at least 5 micrograms per sample, was extracted from PBMCs with Trizol reagent. Naive CD45RAhigh/CD27high T cell percentages were measured by flow cytometry on a PBMC aliquot from every donor. Trimmed from V: 3 bases; trimmed from J: 2 bases; junction bases lacking a gene match: 5. The CDR3 goes from the cysteine to the phenylalanine over 14 residues. Here the CDR3 DNA is all that survives: 42 bases in frame from base 1. CDR1 DFQATT and CDR2 SNEGSKA are derived from the germline V gene (reference sequence).

The source of this sequence is a woman aged 30 to 39 in good health. The receptor chain draws on TRBV20-1 and TRBJ2-3, and 7 bases in between align with TRBD1. The material sequenced was blood. CDR3 sequence: CSARGTANTDTQYF. The DNA sequence follows: TGCAGTGCTAGGGGGACAGCCAACACAGATACGCAGTATTTT.